Sequencing of this TCR beta chain was carried out in a study of T cell repertoires in cytomegalovirus infection. Study-wide context: Based on public TCR beta signatures, there were indications of CMV infection and of a matching HLA type.

CDR3 length: 15 residues. Trimming cost V 4 bases and J 4 bases; bases outside gene matches: 6. Germline V gives CDR1 ENHRY, CDR2 SYGVKD. TCRdb re-called the reads through MiXCR, storing one row per CDR3 protein. The sample includes more than 250,000 distinct CDR3 sequences, roughly an eighth of them seen just once. Whole-study findings and limits: Summed public TCR beta family frequency identified CMV carriers bearing the relevant HLA. Ex vivo responses were dominated by HLA-C-restricted CMV-specific TCR beta clonotypes.

This clonotype was found many times. Its antigen is unknown. The TCR was taken from a human donor in good health (CMV status not recorded). Some clones in this sample may be carry-over from other donors' samples. The sequenced sample consisted of PBMCs. The rearrangement links TRBV10-3 to TRBJ1-3; 8 bases map to TRBD1. CDR3 protein: CAISGTGTSGNTIYF. Here the CDR3 DNA reads TGTGCCATCAGTGGGACAGGGACCAGCGGAAACACCATATATTTT.